This T cell receptor (beta chain) was captured by sequencing in a study of response to subunit inactivated influenza vaccine. This clonotype came up many times. This CDR3 spans 12 amino acids. Trimming took off 7 bases at V and 3 bases at J, with 9 bases between the two ends. The V gene's germline CDR1 is MNHEY and CDR2 SVGEGT. TCRdb redid the calling of the RT-PCR reads with MiXCR, one entry per CDR3 protein. The sample yields more than 150,000 distinct CDR3 sequences, around 9% seen once. The rearrangement uses TRBV6-2 or TRBV6-3 and TRBJ1-1; D is uncertain. The TCR sequence derives from a man in his fifties who received an inactivated influenza vaccine. This specimen was non-naive T cells sorted from PBMCs, taken on the day of vaccination. The DNA of the CDR3 is TGTGCCAGCAATAATTGGGACACTGAAGCTTTCTTT. This sequence encodes CASNNWDTEAFF.